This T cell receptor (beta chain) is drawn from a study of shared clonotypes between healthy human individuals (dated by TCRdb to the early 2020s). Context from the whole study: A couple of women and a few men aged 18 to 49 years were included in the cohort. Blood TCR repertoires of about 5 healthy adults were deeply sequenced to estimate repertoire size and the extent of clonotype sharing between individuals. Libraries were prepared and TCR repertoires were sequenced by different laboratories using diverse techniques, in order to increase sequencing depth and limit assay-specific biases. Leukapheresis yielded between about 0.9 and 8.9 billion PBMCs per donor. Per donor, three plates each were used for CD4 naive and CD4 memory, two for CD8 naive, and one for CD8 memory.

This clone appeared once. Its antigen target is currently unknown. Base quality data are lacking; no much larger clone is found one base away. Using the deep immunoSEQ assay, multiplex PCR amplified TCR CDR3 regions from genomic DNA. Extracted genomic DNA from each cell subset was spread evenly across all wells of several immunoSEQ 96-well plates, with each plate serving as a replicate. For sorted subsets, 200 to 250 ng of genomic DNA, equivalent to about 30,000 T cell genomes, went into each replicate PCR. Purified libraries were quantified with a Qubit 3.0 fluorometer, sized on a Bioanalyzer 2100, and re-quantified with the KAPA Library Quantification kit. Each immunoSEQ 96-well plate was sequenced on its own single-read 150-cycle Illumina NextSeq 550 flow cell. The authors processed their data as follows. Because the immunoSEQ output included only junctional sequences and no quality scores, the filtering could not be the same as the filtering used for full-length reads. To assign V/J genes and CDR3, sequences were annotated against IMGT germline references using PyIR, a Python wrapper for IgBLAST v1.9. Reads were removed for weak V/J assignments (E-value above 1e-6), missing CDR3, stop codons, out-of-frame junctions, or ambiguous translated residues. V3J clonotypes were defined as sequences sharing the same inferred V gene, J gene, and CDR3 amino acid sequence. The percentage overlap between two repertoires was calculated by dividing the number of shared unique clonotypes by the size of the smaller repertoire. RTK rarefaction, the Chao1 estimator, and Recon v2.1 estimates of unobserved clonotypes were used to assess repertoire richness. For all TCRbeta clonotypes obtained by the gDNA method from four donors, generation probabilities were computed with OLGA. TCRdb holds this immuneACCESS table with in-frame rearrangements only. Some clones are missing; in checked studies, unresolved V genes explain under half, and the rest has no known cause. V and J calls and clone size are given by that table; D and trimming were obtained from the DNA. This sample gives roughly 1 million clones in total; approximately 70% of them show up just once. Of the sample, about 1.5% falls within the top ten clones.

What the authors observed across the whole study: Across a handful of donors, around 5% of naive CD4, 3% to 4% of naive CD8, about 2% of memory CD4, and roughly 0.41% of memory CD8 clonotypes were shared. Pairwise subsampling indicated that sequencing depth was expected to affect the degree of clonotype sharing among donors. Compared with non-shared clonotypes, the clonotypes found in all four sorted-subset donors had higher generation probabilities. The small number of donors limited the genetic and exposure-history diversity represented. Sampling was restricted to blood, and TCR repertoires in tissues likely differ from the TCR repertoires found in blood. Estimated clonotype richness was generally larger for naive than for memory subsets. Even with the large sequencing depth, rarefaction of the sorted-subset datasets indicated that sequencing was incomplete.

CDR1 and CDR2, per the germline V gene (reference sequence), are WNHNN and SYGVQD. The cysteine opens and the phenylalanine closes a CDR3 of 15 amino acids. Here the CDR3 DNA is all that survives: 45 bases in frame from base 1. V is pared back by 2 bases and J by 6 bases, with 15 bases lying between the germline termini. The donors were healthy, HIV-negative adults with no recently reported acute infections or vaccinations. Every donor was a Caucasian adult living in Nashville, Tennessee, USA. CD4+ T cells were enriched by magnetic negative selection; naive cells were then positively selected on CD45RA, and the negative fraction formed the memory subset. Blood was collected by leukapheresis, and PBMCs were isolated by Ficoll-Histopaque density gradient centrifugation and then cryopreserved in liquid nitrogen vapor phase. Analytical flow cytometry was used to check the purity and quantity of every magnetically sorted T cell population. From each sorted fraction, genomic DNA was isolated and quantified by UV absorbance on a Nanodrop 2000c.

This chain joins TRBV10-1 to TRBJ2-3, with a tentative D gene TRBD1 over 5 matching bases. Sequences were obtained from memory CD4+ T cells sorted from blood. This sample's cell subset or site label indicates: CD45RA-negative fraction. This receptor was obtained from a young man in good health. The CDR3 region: CASSEQGFDADTQYF. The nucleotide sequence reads TGCGCCAGCAGTGAGCAGGGATTTGATGCGGATACGCAGTATTTT.